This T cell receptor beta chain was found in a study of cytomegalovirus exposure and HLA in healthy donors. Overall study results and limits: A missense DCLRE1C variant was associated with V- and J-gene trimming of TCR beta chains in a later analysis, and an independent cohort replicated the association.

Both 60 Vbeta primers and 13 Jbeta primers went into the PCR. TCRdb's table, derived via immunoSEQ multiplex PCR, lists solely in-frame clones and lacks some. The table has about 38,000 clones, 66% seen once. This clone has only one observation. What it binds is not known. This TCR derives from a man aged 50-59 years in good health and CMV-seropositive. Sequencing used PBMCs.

CDR3 nucleotide sequence: TGCGCCAGCAGCCAGGATTCCCCGGGACAGGGAGGCAATGAGCAGTTCTTC. It codes for CASSQDSPGQGGNEQFF. This chain connects TRBV4-3 to TRBJ2-1; the match to TRBD1 covers 9 bases. CDR3 size: 17 residues. CDR1 LGHNA and CDR2 YSLEER come from the germline V gene. V shed 3 bases and J 6 bases; nucleotides not matched to a gene: 12.